These 15 T cell receptor beta chains were all obtained from the same sample, sequenced in a study of shared clonotypes between healthy human individuals. Generated by immunoSEQ multiplex PCR, the TCRdb table keeps only in-frame clones and is missing some. The table records a few million clones, 90% to 96% of them present only once. Source material: naive CD4+ T cells sorted from blood. Sample subset: CD45RA+ positively selected. The source of these receptors is a man aged 18-30 years in good health.

The chain joins TRBV5-4 to TRBJ1-4; the match to TRBD1 covers 9 bases. The CDR3 loop spans 14 amino acids. Germline CDR1 is SGHNT and CDR2 is YYREEE (reference sequence). V shed 6 bases, J shed 7 bases, and the junction held 7 bases outside the gene matches. DNA of the CDR3: TGTGCCAGCACCACAGGGGGCGCGGGTGAAAAACTGTTTTTT. This gives the protein CASTTGGAGEKLFF.

This clone occurred once. This chain connects TRBV18 to TRBJ1-2; perhaps TRBD1 as D (6 bases). This CDR3 spans 14 amino acids. V was cut by 3 bases and J by 4 bases, with 12 bases left in between. CDR1 KGHSH and CDR2 LQKENI come from the germline V gene. Here the CDR3 DNA reads TGTGCCAGCTCACCCGGGACAACTCCCTATGGCTACACCTTC. Its translation is CASSPGTTPYGYTF.

The chain couples TRBV5-1 to TRBJ1-2, with 9 positions matching TRBD1. Germline V gives CDR1 SGHRS, CDR2 YFSETQ. V lost 4 bases, J lost 2 bases, and 6 bases stayed unmatched. The CDR3 runs 15 residues. CDR3 in amino acids: CASSKSGTGNYGYTF. In DNA form, the CDR3 reads TGCGCCAGCAGCAAATCCGGGACAGGGAACTATGGCTACACCTTC.

The chain recombines TRBV5-6 with TRBJ1-2, with D possibly matching TRBD1 (6 bases). With 5 bases removed from V and 2 bases from J, the gap between germline ends came to 25 bases. The CDR3 covers 18 residues. Germline loops: CDR1 SGHDT, CDR2 YYEEEE. As DNA, the CDR3 is TGTGCCAGCAGTCGAAACAGGGAGAGAACTCGGCCGAACTATGGCTACACCTTC. Translating it yields CASSRNRERTRPNYGYTF.

V usage is TRBV5-1 and J usage is TRBJ2-7, with D uncertain. Germline values: CDR1 SGHRS, CDR2 YFSETQ. V was shortened by 0 bases and J by 0 bases, with 10 bases between the two germline ends. The CDR3 totals 15 residues. The CDR3 DNA reads TGCGCCAGCAGCTTGGATAGGGCCCCCTCCTACGAGCAGTACTTC. Translated, it gives CASSLDRAPSYEQYF.

This chain joins TRBV28 and TRBJ1-2; TRBD1 matches at 9 bases. There are 15 residues in the CDR3. After removal of 6 bases from V and 2 bases from J, the junction contained 7 bases not matched to a gene. Germline CDR1 MDHEN, CDR2 SYDVKM. The chain's CDR3 is CASSLAGTGNYGYTF. The CDR3 DNA is TGTGCCAGCAGCCTGGCCGGGACAGGGAACTATGGCTACACCTTC.

A remark on this clone: The identical CDR3 is also encoded by other nucleotide sequences in the sample. The V gene is TRBV10-3, the J gene TRBJ1-2; TRBD1 agrees at 8 bases. Germline assignment: CDR1 ENHRY and CDR2 SYGVKD. Trimming removed 0 bases from V and 8 bases from J; junction bases left unmatched: 2. The CDR3 extends over 13 amino acids. In nucleotides, the CDR3 is TGTGCCATCAGTGAGTCTGGACAGGGCGGCTACACCTTC. This sequence encodes CAISESGQGGYTF.

The J gene is TRBJ2-5, the V gene TRBV6-6, with 8 bases lining up with TRBD1. The CDR3 loop spans 16 amino acids. The junction had 9 bases not matched to a gene; V was cut back by 5 bases and J by 1 base. Germline V gene data show CDR1 as MNHNY and CDR2 as SVGAGI (reference sequence). CDR3 residues: CASSIGTGVIQETQYF. CDR3 coding DNA: TGTGCCAGCAGTATTGGGACAGGCGTTATCCAAGAGACCCAGTACTTC.

The rearrangement uses TRBV7-2 and TRBJ2-7, with 11 bases fitting TRBD2. There are 14 residues in the CDR3. J gave up 2 bases and V 3 bases, and 0 bases lay outside the gene matches. The germline V gene encodes CDR1 SGHTA and CDR2 FQGNSA. CDR3 residues: CASSFSGGAYEQYF. The CDR3 DNA follows: TGTGCCAGCAGCTTTAGCGGGGGGGCCTACGAGCAGTACTTC.

The rearrangement joins TRBV30 to TRBJ2-7; weak D call: TRBD2 (5 bases). The CDR3 runs 15 residues. Germline-derived CDR1 and CDR2 are GTSNPN and SVGIG (reference sequence). V gave up 2 bases and J gave up 5 bases, with 19 bases separating them. The CDR3 is CAWSPSRRWFHEQYF. The DNA for the CDR3 is TGTGCCTGGAGTCCTAGCCGACGGTGGTTCCACGAGCAGTACTTC.

The rearrangement joins TRBV7-2 to TRBJ1-6, with D unclear. This CDR3 has 14 residues. In germline, CDR1 is SGHTA, CDR2 FQGNSA. Between the trimmed V and J ends, which lost 4 bases and 7 bases, there was a span of 11 bases. CDR3 sequence (DNA): TGTGCCAGCAGCTCGAAAGCGGGGAATTCACCCCTCCACTTT. Its protein product is CASSSKAGNSPLHF.

CDR3 sequence reads: CASPSSTGALMNTEAFF. The CDR3 DNA reads as TGCGCCAGCCCTTCCTCGACAGGGGCGCTCATGAACACTGAAGCTTTCTTT. V is TRBV5-1 and J is TRBJ1-1; 8 bases match TRBD1. Germline V gene data show CDR1 as SGHRS and CDR2 as YFSETQ. This CDR3 comprises 17 residues. The J segment lost 0 bases and the V segment lost 7 bases, leaving 14 bases of the junction unmatched.

V is TRBV7-2 and J is TRBJ2-1; 9 bases align to TRBD2. Per germline, CDR1 SGHTA and CDR2 FQGNSA. The V and J ends lost 2 bases and 7 bases, in that order; junction bases with no gene match: 9. CDR3 size: 16 residues. The CDR3 here is CASSLFSSGRGNEQFF. As DNA, the CDR3 is TGTGCCAGCAGCTTATTTAGTAGCGGGAGAGGTAATGAGCAGTTCTTC.

This rearrangement joins TRBV7-6 to TRBJ1-5; D is uncertain. The V end was cut by 5 bases, the J end by 2 bases, with 7 bases between. CDR3 length: 13 amino acids. Germline CDR1 and CDR2: SGHVS and FNYEAQ. This chain's CDR3 is CASSPQGNQPQHF. The CDR3 region has the DNA TGTGCCAGCAGCCCACAAGGCAATCAGCCCCAGCATTTT. Full variable domain (rest looked up from reference TRBV7-6 and TRBJ1-5): GAGVSQSPRYKVTKRGQDVALRCDPISGHVSLYWYRQALGQGPEFLTYFNYEAQQDKSGLPNDRFSAERPEGSISTLTIQRTEQRDSAMYRCASSPQGNQPQHFGDGTRLSIL.

This sequence joins TRBV30 and TRBJ2-2; D remains ambiguous. The V end was cut by 3 bases, the J end by 8 bases, with 10 bases between. Germline assignment: CDR1 GTSNPN and CDR2 SVGIG (reference sequence). The CDR3 contains 12 residues. CDR3 loop: CAWSAVAGELFF. The CDR3 DNA follows: TGTGCCTGGAGCGCGGTTGCTGGGGAGCTGTTTTTT.